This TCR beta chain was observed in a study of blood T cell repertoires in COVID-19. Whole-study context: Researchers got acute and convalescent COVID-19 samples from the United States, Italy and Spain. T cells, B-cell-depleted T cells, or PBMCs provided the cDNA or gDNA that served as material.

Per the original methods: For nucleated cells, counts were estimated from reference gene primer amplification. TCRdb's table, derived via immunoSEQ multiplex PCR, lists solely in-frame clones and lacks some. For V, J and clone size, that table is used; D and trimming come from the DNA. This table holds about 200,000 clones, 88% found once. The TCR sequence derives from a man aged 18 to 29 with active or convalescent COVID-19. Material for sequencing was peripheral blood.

This CDR3 is CASSSPDRGGTEAFF. CDR3 coding DNA: TGTGCCAGCAGTTCTCCCGACAGGGGCGGCACTGAAGCTTTCTTT. This chain uses TRBV6-6 with TRBJ1-1, with 8 bases matching TRBD1. The CDR3 spans 15 residues. Per germline, CDR1 MNHNY and CDR2 SVGAGI (reference sequence). Unmatched junction bases numbered 8, after V lost 4 bases and J lost 4 bases.